The next 26 T cell receptor beta chains were all read from a single sample in a study of T cell repertoires in cytomegalovirus infection (dated by TCRdb to the late 2010s). For sequencing, an Illumina HiSeq 1500 was employed. The public reads were reprocessed in TCRdb via fastp at Q25 and MiXCR, keeping in-frame beta chains. For every CDR3 protein sequence, its rows merge into one entry that carries the most common genes and DNA. This sample holds more than 200,000 distinct CDR3 sequences; less than 9.5% were observed only once. The ten largest clones capture over 13% of the sample. The sequencing input was PBMCs. The receptors come from a human donor in good health (CMV status not recorded). Some clones in this sample may be carry-over from other donors' samples.

This clonotype was seen repeatedly, ten times or more. This sequence joins TRBV7-2 and TRBJ1-2; 8 bases align to TRBD1. J gave up 0 bases and V 7 bases, and 10 bases lay outside the gene matches. Germline-derived CDR1 and CDR2 are SGHTA and FQGNSA. This CDR3 comprises 16 residues. The CDR3 nucleotides are TGTGCCAGCAACCCAGGTCCGGGACAGGCTAACTATGGCTACACCTTC. It encodes CASNPGPGQANYGYTF.

The rearrangement uses TRBV7-6 and TRBJ2-7, with D possibly TRBD2 on 5 matching bases. The V end lost 7 bases, the J end lost 7 bases, and 20 bases lay between the germline ends. CDR1 and CDR2 from the germline V gene are SGHVS and FNYEAQ. The CDR3 sequence is 14 residues long. The DNA for the CDR3 is TGTGCCAGCACCGCGGCACTAGGCAATGGGGAGCAGTACTTC. Amino acids: CASTAALGNGEQYF.

V gene TRBV7-2 combines with J gene TRBJ1-6; D is uncertain. The germline gives CDR1 SGHTA, CDR2 FQGNSA. The CDR3 length is 15 residues. The V and J ends lost 4 bases and 7 bases respectively, with 14 bases between them. The CDR3, as DNA: TGTGCCAGCAGCTCCGGCGGGGTAGGAAATTCACCCCTCCACTTT. Its protein is CASSSGGVGNSPLHF. The whole variable domain, remainder taken from reference TRBV7-2 and TRBJ1-6, is GAGVSQSPSNKVTEKGKDVELRCDPISGHTALYWYRQSLGQGLEFLIYFQGNSAPDKSGLPSDRFSAERTGGSVSTLTIQRTQQEDSAVYLCASSSGGVGNSPLHFGNGTRLTVT.

This clonotype was seen at least ten times. As DNA, the CDR3 is TGTGCCAGCAGTTTATCAGGGTATAACACTGAAGCTTTCTTT. The encoded protein is CASSLSGYNTEAFF. The chain carries TRBV12-3 or TRBV12-4 and TRBJ1-1; D is possibly TRBD1 (5 bases). This CDR3 has 14 amino acids. Between the trimmed V and J ends, which lost 2 bases and 2 bases, there was a span of 9 bases.

This chain connects TRBV20-1 to TRBJ2-3; D is undetermined. CDR1 DFQATT and CDR2 SNEGSKA come from the germline V gene (reference sequence). The CDR3 totals 12 residues. V was clipped by 0 bases and J by 4 bases, with 5 bases between them. The CDR3 here is CSARDAADTQYF. DNA for the CDR3: TGCAGTGCTAGAGATGCGGCAGATACGCAGTATTTT.

This clonotype was counted ten times or more. The gene calls are TRBV19 and TRBJ1-5; a possible D gene is TRBD1 (6 bases). The CDR3 is 15 amino acids. V lost 7 bases to trimming and J lost 6 bases, with 19 bases between them. Per the germline V gene, CDR1 is LNHDA and CDR2 is SQIVND (reference sequence). This chain's CDR3 is CASTATLGGGQPQHF. DNA of the CDR3: TGTGCCAGTACAGCCACCCTCGGAGGGGGTCAGCCCCAGCATTTT.

V gene TRBV29-1 combines with J gene TRBJ1-1; D might be TRBD1 (5 bases). The germline V gene has CDR1 SQVTM and CDR2 ANQGSEA. This CDR3 is built from 13 residues. V lost 7 bases and J 4 bases, leaving 16 bases between the germline ends. The DNA of the CDR3 is TGCAGCGCCAGGGACGGCTATTCCACTGAAGCTTTCTTT. As protein: CSARDGYSTEAFF.

This clonotype was detected ten times or more. The gene calls are TRBV7-6 and TRBJ2-5; TRBD2 is a possible D gene (6 bases). The ends were cut back, 7 bases at V and 1 base at J, with 16 bases in the middle. This CDR3 has 15 residues. In germline, CDR1 is SGHVS, CDR2 FNYEAQ. The CDR3 reads CASTPRERAQETQYF. The CDR3 DNA reads TGTGCCAGCACCCCCCGGGAGCGGGCCCAAGAGACCCAGTACTTC.

The chain has TRBV29-1 and TRBJ1-5; TRBD1 aligns across 7 bases. From germline, CDR1 is SQVTM and CDR2 ANQGSEA. The CDR3 loop spans 17 amino acids. V was pared by 6 bases and J by 0 bases, with 14 bases of the junction left unmatched. This chain's CDR3 is CSVVAGTAIYSNQPQHF. In DNA form, the CDR3 reads TGCAGCGTCGTAGCCGGGACAGCCATTTATAGCAATCAGCCCCAGCATTTT. Full variable domain (missing parts from reference TRBV29-1 and TRBJ1-5): SAVISQKPSRDICQRGTSLTIQCQVDSQVTMMFWYRQQPGQSLTLIATANQGSEATYESGFVIDKFPISRPNLTFSTLTVSNMSPEDSSIYLCSVVAGTAIYSNQPQHFGDGTRLSIL.

In this sample, this clonotype turned up many times. The J gene is TRBJ1-2, the V gene TRBV29-1; D is possibly TRBD1 (6 bases). The V gene's germline CDR1 is SQVTM and CDR2 ANQGSEA. This CDR3 has 11 residues. The ends were cut back, 4 bases at V and 5 bases at J, with 8 bases in the middle. The CDR3 nucleotides are TGCAGCGTTGGGGGGACATATGGCTACACCTTC. This translates into CSVGGTYGYTF. Full variable domain (outside the CDR3, taken from reference TRBV29-1 and TRBJ1-2): SAVISQKPSRDICQRGTSLTIQCQVDSQVTMMFWYRQQPGQSLTLIATANQGSEATYESGFVIDKFPISRPNLTFSTLTVSNMSPEDSSIYLCSVGGTYGYTFGSGTRLTVV.

At least ten counts were recorded for this clonotype. The chain combines TRBV7-2 with TRBJ1-6; unclear D gene. The V end was cut by 5 bases, the J end by 6 bases, with 14 bases between. The CDR3 runs 15 residues. From germline, CDR1 is SGHTA and CDR2 FQGNSA. CDR3 region: CASSLGRAFNSPLHF. The CDR3 DNA is TGTGCCAGCAGCCTTGGTAGGGCGTTTAATTCACCCCTCCACTTT.

V and J are TRBV6-2 or TRBV6-3 and TRBJ1-5, with D perhaps TRBD1 (6 bases). Germline V gene sequence: CDR1 MNHEY, CDR2 SVGEGT. The CDR3 consists of 17 residues. V was clipped by 0 bases and J by 4 bases, with 16 bases between them. In DNA, the CDR3 is TGTGCCAGCAGTTACTCGTATTGGACAGTGACAAATCAGCCCCAGCATTTT. It translates to CASSYSYWTVTNQPQHF.

Ten or more counts support this clonotype. The rearrangement links TRBV7-2 to TRBJ2-3; 8 nucleotides match TRBD2. CDR1 is SGHTA, CDR2 FQGNSA, per germline. The CDR3 extends over 17 amino acids. V lost 5 bases, J lost 1 base, and 11 bases stayed unmatched. The CDR3 region has the DNA TGTGCCAGCAGCCCCGGGGGGGGCGTGTGGGGCACAGATACGCAGTATTTT. Translation: CASSPGGGVWGTDTQYF.

Worth noting for this clonotype: One base away lies a much larger clone, so this may be a sequencing read error. The CDR3 does not end in the conserved phenylalanine or tryptophan, so this is likely a read error. The chain recombines TRBV28 with TRBJ2-7; no clear D. Trimming left V 6 bases short and J 2 bases short, with 5 bases between. The V gene's germline CDR1 is MDHEN and CDR2 SYDVKM. This CDR3 contains 11 residues. CDR3 sequence (DNA): TGTGCCAGCAGGAGAACCTACGAGCAGTACTCC. Amino acids: CASRRTYEQYS.

This clonotype has ten or more counts. This sequence joins TRBV5-6 and TRBJ2-7; D may be TRBD1 (6 bases). The CDR3 totals 17 residues. The V and J ends lost 4 bases and 2 bases respectively, with 22 bases between them. Germline CDR1 and CDR2: SGHDT and YYEEEE. The CDR3 loop reads CASSQERYREAAYEQYF. In nucleotides, the CDR3 is TGTGCCAGCAGCCAAGAAAGATACAGGGAAGCAGCCTACGAGCAGTACTTC.

In its sample, this clonotype was seen many times. The chain has TRBV29-1 and TRBJ2-5; D may be TRBD1 (6 bases). The CDR3 is 15 residues long. Trimming left V 2 bases short and J 4 bases short, with 17 bases between. Germline-derived CDR1 and CDR2 are SQVTM and ANQGSEA. The CDR3 coding sequence is TGCAGCGTTGAAACACTTACAGGGTATGGAGAGACCCAGTACTTC. Encoded protein: CSVETLTGYGETQYF.

This clonotype was recorded many times. The rearrangement uses TRBV30 and TRBJ2-5; 10 bases are a match to TRBD1. Germline V lookup: CDR1 GTSNPN, CDR2 SVGIG (reference sequence). V shed 1 base and J 4 bases; nucleotides not matched to a gene: 3. This CDR3 is 14 amino acids long. The CDR3 reads CAWSADRGRETQYF. CDR3 sequence (DNA): TGTGCCTGGAGTGCTGACAGGGGGCGAGAGACCCAGTACTTC.

This clonotype came up many times. The rearrangement links TRBV7-2 to TRBJ2-7, with 12 positions matching TRBD2. Unmatched junction bases numbered 9, after V lost 5 bases and J lost 4 bases. Germline loops: CDR1 SGHTA, CDR2 FQGNSA. This CDR3 is 16 amino acids long. The CDR3 here is CASSRRLAGDGYEQYF. The CDR3 DNA is TGTGCCAGCAGCCGCCGACTAGCGGGAGATGGATACGAGCAGTACTTC.

This clonotype has at least ten counts. V and J are TRBV7-2 and TRBJ1-4, with 10 bases that match TRBD1. V lost 2 bases to trimming and J lost 8 bases; unmatched junction nucleotides: 5. This CDR3 has 15 residues. The germline gives CDR1 SGHTA, CDR2 FQGNSA. CDR3: CASSLRQGAREKLFF. In DNA, the CDR3 is TGTGCCAGCAGCTTAAGACAGGGGGCAAGGGAAAAACTGTTTTTT.

This rearrangement joins TRBV5-5 to TRBJ2-7; 8 nucleotides match TRBD1. This CDR3 contains 13 residues. CDR1 is SGHKS, CDR2 YYEKEE, per germline (reference sequence). J gave up 5 bases and V 9 bases, and 10 bases lay outside the gene matches. The CDR3 DNA sequence: TGTGCCACCCGGACAGGGATCACAAACGAGCAGTACTTC. This gives the protein CATRTGITNEQYF. The full variable domain, its missing parts supplied by reference TRBV5-5 and TRBJ2-7, is DAGVTQSPTHLIKTRGQQVTLRCSPISGHKSVSWYQQVLGQGPQFIFQYYEKEERGRGNFPDRFSARQFPNYSSELNVNALLLGDSALYLCATRTGITNEQYFGPGTRLTVT.

This clonotype was counted ten times or more. The junction does not match germline at one end; this may be a read error. The gene calls are TRBV7-2 and TRBJ1-3; unclear D gene. CDR1 SGHTA and CDR2 FQGNSA come from the germline V gene. The CDR3 extends over 13 amino acids. Here the CDR3 reads CASSLATENTIYF. In nucleotides, the CDR3 is TGTGCCAGCAGCCTAGCAACAGAAAACACCATATATTTT.

The sample holds many counts of this clonotype. The junction shows a germline mismatch at one end, possibly a read error. This chain uses TRBV5-5 with TRBJ1-4; 9 bases fit TRBD1. This CDR3 is built from 15 residues. Germline-derived CDR1 and CDR2 are SGHKS and YYEKEE (reference sequence). In nucleotides, the CDR3 is TGTGCCAGCAGCTTCAACAGGGGGCCTAACGAAAAACTGTTTTTT. The encoded protein is CASSFNRGPNEKLFF.

V is TRBV6-2 or TRBV6-3 and J is TRBJ1-2, with a tentative D call TRBD1 (6 bases). The CDR3 totals 13 residues. Germline V gene sequence: CDR1 MNHEY, CDR2 SVGEGT. With 7 bases removed from V and 8 bases from J, the gap between germline ends came to 17 bases. The chain's CDR3 is CASTLQGPIGYTF. The CDR3 DNA reads as TGTGCCAGCACCCTCCAGGGGCCCATCGGCTACACCTTC.

This clonotype was counted ten times or more. This rearrangement joins TRBV7-8 to TRBJ2-3; tentatively, D is TRBD2 (6 bases). The CDR3 spans 14 residues. V dropped 7 bases and J dropped 2 bases, with 13 bases sitting between them. Germline V lookup: CDR1 SGHVS, CDR2 FQNEAQ. This CDR3 reads CASNSASDTDTQYF. Written as DNA, the CDR3 is TGTGCCAGCAACTCGGCTAGCGACACAGATACGCAGTATTTT.

This clonotype came up many times. This sequence joins TRBV6-2 or TRBV6-3 and TRBJ2-3; 10 bases align to TRBD2. This CDR3 has 16 residues. After removal of 4 bases from V and 6 bases from J, the junction contained 10 bases not matched to a gene. The germline CDR1 and CDR2 sequences are MNHEY and SVGEGT. The DNA of the CDR3 is TGTGCCAGCAGTTTTGTCCTAGCGGGAGTTTCGGATACGCAGTATTTT. Translated: CASSFVLAGVSDTQYF.

This clonotype was seen only a few times. The V call is TRBV4-3, the J call TRBJ1-2; possible D gene TRBD1, 6 bases. The CDR3 extends over 13 amino acids. V was clipped by 2 bases and J by 8 bases, with 12 bases between them. CDR1 is LGHNA, CDR2 YSLEER, per germline. The CDR3 loop reads CASSQRGRRGYTF. The CDR3 DNA is TGCGCCAGCAGCCAAAGGGGGAGGCGAGGCTACACCTTC.